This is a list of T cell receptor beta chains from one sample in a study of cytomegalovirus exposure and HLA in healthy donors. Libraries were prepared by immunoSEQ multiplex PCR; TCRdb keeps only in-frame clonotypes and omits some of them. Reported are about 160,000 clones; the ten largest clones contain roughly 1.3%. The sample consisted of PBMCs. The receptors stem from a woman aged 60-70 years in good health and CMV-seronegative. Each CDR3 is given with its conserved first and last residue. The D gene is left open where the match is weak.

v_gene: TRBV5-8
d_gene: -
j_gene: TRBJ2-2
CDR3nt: TGTGCCAGCAGCGGCGGAATGCGGGTTACCGGGGAGCTGTTTTTT
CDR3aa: CASSGGMRVTGELFF

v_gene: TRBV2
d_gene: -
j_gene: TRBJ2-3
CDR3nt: TGTGCCAGCAGTGACGGGGGACTCTCCACAGATACGCAGTATTTT
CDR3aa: CASSDGGLSTDTQYF

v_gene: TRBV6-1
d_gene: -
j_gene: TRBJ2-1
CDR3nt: TGTGCCAGCAGTGAAGGACAGATTACTTACAATGAGCAGTTCTTC
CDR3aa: CASSEGQITYNEQFF

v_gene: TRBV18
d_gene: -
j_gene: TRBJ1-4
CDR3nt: TGTGCCAGCTCACCACCAGGAGTGATTGCAACTAATGAAAAACTGTTTTTT
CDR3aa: CASSPPGVIATNEKLFF

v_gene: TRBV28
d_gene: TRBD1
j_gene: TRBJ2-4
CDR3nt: TGTGCCAGCAGTTTAGGGACAGGGAAGGGCATTCAGTACTTC
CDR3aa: CASSLGTGKGIQYF

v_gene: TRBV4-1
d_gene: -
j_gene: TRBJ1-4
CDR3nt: TGCGCCAGCAGCCCTCCCGGGGGGGGAATAGGTGAAAAACTGTTTTTT
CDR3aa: CASSPPGGGIGEKLFF

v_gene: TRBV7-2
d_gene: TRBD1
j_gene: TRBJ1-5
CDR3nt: TGTGCCAGCAGCTTAGTAGGGGACAGGGCCTCCAATCAGCCCCAGCATTTT
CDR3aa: CASSLVGDRASNQPQHF

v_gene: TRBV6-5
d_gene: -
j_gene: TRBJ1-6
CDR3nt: TGTGCCAGCAGTTACACAGTAACGAATTCACCCCTCCACTTT
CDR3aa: CASSYTVTNSPLHF

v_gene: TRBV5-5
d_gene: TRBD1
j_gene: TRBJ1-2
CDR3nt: TGTGCCAGCAGCATCACAGGGGATGTAAACTATGGCTACACCTTC
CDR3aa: CASSITGDVNYGYTF

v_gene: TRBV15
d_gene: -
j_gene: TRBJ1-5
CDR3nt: TGTGCCACCAGCAGAGACAGTGTCAATCAGCCCCAGCATTTT
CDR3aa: CATSRDSVNQPQHF

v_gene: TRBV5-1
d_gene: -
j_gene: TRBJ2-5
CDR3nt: TGCGCCAGCAGGCCCTTTCAGGGGCTACAAGAGACCCAGTACTTC
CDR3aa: CASRPFQGLQETQYF

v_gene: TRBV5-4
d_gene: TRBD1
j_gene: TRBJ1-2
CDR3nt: TGTGCCAGCAGCCTCGACAGGGGCGTCTATGGCTACACCTTC
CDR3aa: CASSLDRGVYGYTF

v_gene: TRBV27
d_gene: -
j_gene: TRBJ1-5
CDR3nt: TGTGCCAGCAGTTTACTCGGGGACATCAATCAGCCCCAGCATTTT
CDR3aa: CASSLLGDINQPQHF

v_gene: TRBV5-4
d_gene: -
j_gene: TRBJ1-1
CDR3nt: TGTGCCAGCAGCTTTGGCTTTAACACTGAAGCTTTCTTT
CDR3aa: CASSFGFNTEAFF

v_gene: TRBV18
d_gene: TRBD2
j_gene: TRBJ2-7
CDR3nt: TGTGCCAGCTCTCTACCGGGACTAAACTACGAGCAGTACTTC
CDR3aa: CASSLPGLNYEQYF

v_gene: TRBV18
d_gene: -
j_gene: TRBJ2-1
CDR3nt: TGTGCCAGCTCACCAACGTCAGCCGACTCGCGGTTCTTC
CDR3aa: CASSPTSADSRFF

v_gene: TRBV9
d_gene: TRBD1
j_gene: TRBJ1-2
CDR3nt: TGTGCCAGCAGCGTAGGCCAGGGGGCGACGGGCTACACCTTC
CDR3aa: CASSVGQGATGYTF

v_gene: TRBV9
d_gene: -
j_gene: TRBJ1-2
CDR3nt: TGTGCCAGCAGCCCTGATCCGGACTCCTATGGCTACACCTTC
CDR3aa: CASSPDPDSYGYTF

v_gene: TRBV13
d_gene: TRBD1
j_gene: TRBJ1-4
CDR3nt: TGTGCCAGCAGCTCGACAGGGAATGGGGAAAAACTGTTTTTT
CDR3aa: CASSSTGNGEKLFF

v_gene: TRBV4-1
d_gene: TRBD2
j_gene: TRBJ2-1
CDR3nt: TGCGCCAGCAGCACCCGTGAGCGGGGGGGCCAGTACAATGAGCAGTTCTTC
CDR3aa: CASSTRERGGQYNEQFF

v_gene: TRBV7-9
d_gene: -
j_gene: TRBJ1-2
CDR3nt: TGTGCCAGCAGCCGGCCGGACAGCAAATATGGCTACACCTTC
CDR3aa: CASSRPDSKYGYTF

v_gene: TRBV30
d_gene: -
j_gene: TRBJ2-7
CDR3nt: TGTGCCTGGAGTGTACCTTCTGGGGGACTGTACTACGAGCAGTACTTC
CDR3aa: CAWSVPSGGLYYEQYF

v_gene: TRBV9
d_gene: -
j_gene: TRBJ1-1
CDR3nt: TGTGCCAGCAGCGACACACCGGGGACTGAAGCTTTCTTT
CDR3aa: CASSDTPGTEAFF

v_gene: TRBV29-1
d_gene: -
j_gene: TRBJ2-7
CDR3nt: TGCAGCGTTGTGCAGGGAGGTATCGAGCAGTACTTC
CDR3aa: CSVVQGGIEQYF

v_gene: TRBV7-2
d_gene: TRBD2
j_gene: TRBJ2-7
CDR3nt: TGTGCCAGCAGCTTAGTGTCCCGGACTAGCTACGAGCAGTACTTC
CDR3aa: CASSLVSRTSYEQYF

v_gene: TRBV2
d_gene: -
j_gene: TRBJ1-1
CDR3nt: TGTGCCAGCAGTGAACAGGCCACTGAAGCTTTCTTT
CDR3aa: CASSEQATEAFF

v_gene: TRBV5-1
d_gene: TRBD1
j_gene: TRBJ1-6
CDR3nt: TGCGCCAGCAGCATTGAACCCGGGACAGTGAGTTCACCCCTCCACTTT
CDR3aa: CASSIEPGTVSSPLHF

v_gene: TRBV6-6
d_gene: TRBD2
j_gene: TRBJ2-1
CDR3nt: TGTGCCAGCAGTTGGAGTGGTAGCGGGACTAGGTTCTTC
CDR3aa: CASSWSGSGTRFF

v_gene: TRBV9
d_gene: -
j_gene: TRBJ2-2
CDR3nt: TGTGCCAGCAGCCCCCGAATAGGGGGGGAGAACACCGGGGAGCTGTTTTTT
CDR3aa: CASSPRIGGENTGELFF

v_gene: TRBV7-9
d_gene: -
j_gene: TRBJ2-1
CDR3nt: TGTGCCAGTAGCCGGGACTTCGCAAACAATGAGCAGTTCTTC
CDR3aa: CASSRDFANNEQFF

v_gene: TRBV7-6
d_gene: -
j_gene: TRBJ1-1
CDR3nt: TGTGCCAGCAGCTTGGTTTCAGGGGTCGCTGAAGCTTTCTTT
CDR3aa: CASSLVSGVAEAFF

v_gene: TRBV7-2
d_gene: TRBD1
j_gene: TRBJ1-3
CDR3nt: TGTGCCAGCAGCCTGGACAGGGGTGGAAACACCATATATTTT
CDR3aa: CASSLDRGGNTIYF

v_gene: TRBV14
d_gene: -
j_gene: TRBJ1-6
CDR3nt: TGTGCCAGCAGCCCTATCGGCAGGGGAGCAAAGGACTATAATTCACCCCTCCACTTT
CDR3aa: CASSPIGRGAKDYNSPLHF

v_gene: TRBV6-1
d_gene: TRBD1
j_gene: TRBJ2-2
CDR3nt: TGTGCCAGCAAAGGGGGACAGGGTAACACCGGGGAGCTGTTTTTT
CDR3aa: CASKGGQGNTGELFF

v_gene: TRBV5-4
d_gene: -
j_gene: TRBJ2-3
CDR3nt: TGTGCCAGCAGCTTGGCCGGGACAGATACGCAGTATTTT
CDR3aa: CASSLAGTDTQYF

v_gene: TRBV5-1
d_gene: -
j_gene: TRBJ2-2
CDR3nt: TGCGCCAGCAGCTTGGGGCCAGGCCCGAACACCGGGGAGCTGTTTTTT
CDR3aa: CASSLGPGPNTGELFF

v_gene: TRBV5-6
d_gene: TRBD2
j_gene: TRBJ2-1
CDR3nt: TGTGCCAGCAGGCTTACTAGCGGCTCCTACAATGAGCAGTTCTTC
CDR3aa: CASRLTSGSYNEQFF

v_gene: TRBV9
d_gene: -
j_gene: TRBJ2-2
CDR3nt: TGTGCCAGCAGCGTAGATTCTAGCTCGGAGGAGGGGGAGCTGTTTTTT
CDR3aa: CASSVDSSSEEGELFF